What follows are 12 T cell receptor beta chains derived from one specimen sequenced in a study of Ad26.COV2.S vaccination and SARS-CoV-2 variants (dated by TCRdb to about 2021). The protocol used for the library was the immunoSEQ multiplex PCR assay. The source is immuneACCESS, and TCRdb retained only in-frame sequences with V and J called. Part of the clones is not carried over; for the studies checked, unresolved V genes explain less than half of this, and the remainder is unexplained. The sample contains some 320,000 clones, just under 85% of them found a single time. The ten largest clones take up around 2.2% of the sample. Sample treatment or condition, as interpreted from the label and publication: roughly 20 received Ad26.COV2.S at low or high dose, single or two shots; five or six received placebo; per-sample allocation not given. Repertoires of vaccine and placebo recipients were sequenced from samples collected on day 63 after the first injection.

The source material was peripheral blood, sampled in a trial of Ad26.COV2.S vaccine versus placebo. These receptors were taken from a person aged 18-65 years who received the Ad26.COV2.S COVID-19 vaccine or a placebo.

CDR3 in amino acids: CASSQVPSEAFF. The CDR3 DNA sequence: TGTGCCAGCAGCCAAGTACCCTCCGAAGCTTTCTTT. This rearrangement joins TRBV3-1 (or the pseudogene TRBV3-2) to TRBJ1-1; no definite D call. CDR3 length: 12 residues. Trimming cost V 1 base and J 8 bases, with 8 bases left between them. Germline V gene data show CDR1 as LGHDT and CDR2 as YNNKEL (reference sequence).

This clone occurred a few times. The chain carries TRBV19 and TRBJ2-1; 8 positions match TRBD2. V dropped 10 bases and J dropped 1; count of bases not matched to a gene: 9. Germline V gives CDR1 LNHDA, CDR2 SQIVND (reference sequence). There are 15 residues in the CDR3. CDR3 loop: CATTGGPGSYNEQFF. The CDR3 DNA is TGTGCCACCACGGGGGGGCCGGGATCCTACAATGAGCAGTTCTTC.

The chain employs TRBV27 and TRBJ1-2, with D hard to call. V lost 6 bases, J lost 8 bases, and 19 bases lay in between. The CDR3 loop spans 14 amino acids. Germline V gene data show CDR1 as MNHEY and CDR2 as SMNVEV (reference sequence). The CDR3, as DNA: TGTGCCAGCAGCCCGAATTCTCACAGCGAGGGCTACACCTTC. Its protein is CASSPNSHSEGYTF.

On this clone itself: Other DNA sequences in the sample encode the same CDR3. The J gene is TRBJ1-2, the V gene TRBV12-3 or TRBV12-4; the D is unclear. The CDR3 totals 13 residues. Trimming shortened V by 3 bases and J by 2 bases, and 7 bases separated the two germline ends. CDR3 nucleotide sequence: TGTGCCAGCAGTTTGGGCAGGAACTATGGCTACACCTTC. Its protein is CASSLGRNYGYTF.

The chain joins TRBV27 to TRBJ1-1; TRBD1 matches 7 bases. CDR1 and CDR2 (germline): MNHEY, SMNVEV (reference sequence). The CDR3 is 19 amino acids. Losses at the gene ends were 1 base for V and 1 base for J; bases not matched to a gene: 15. CDR3 loop: CASSLFRPGRPGGNTEAFF. CDR3 nucleotide sequence: TGTGCCAGCAGTTTATTTAGGCCAGGGCGCCCAGGGGGGAACACTGAAGCTTTCTTT.

The chain combines TRBV18 with TRBJ2-5; weak D call: TRBD1 (6 bases). CDR3 length: 13 residues. The germline V gene encodes CDR1 KGHSH and CDR2 LQKENI. V was clipped by 11 bases and J by 2 bases, with 15 bases between them. The DNA for the CDR3 is TGTGCCGGGTCGGACAGACAACAAGAGACCCAGTACTTC. Residues: CAGSDRQQETQYF.

The chain combines TRBV5-4 with TRBJ2-3, with D possibly being TRBD2 (7 bases). This CDR3 is 15 amino acids long. Trimming removed 4 bases at V and 4 bases at J, with 16 bases between. The V gene's germline CDR1 is SGHNT and CDR2 YYREEE (reference sequence). The CDR3 reads CASSPPGGTADTQYF. The CDR3 coding sequence is TGTGCCAGCAGCCCTCCGGGGGGCACCGCAGATACGCAGTATTTT.

The chain is built from TRBV9 and TRBJ1-5, with D tentatively TRBD1 (5 bases). The length of the CDR3 is 15 residues. The ends were cut back, 4 bases at V and 7 bases at J, with 18 bases in the middle. The germline gives CDR1 SGDLS, CDR2 YYNGEE. The DNA of the CDR3 is TGTGCCAGCAGCCCCCTCGGGGGGTGGGAGCAGCCCCAGCATTTT. Protein: CASSPLGGWEQPQHF.

This clone was picked up a small number of times. The chain employs TRBV9 and TRBJ1-2; 7 bases agree with TRBD1. Looked up from germline, CDR1 is SGDLS and CDR2 is YYNGEE. V lost 7 bases, J lost 5 bases, and 11 bases stayed unmatched. The CDR3 contains 14 residues. The CDR3 DNA reads TGTGCCAGCGTTTCCCCAGGGGGTGGTTATGGCTACACCTTC. As protein: CASVSPGGGYGYTF.

This clone was counted a few times. The chain joins TRBV14 to TRBJ2-7; the match to TRBD2 covers 7 bases. This CDR3 spans 17 amino acids. Germline CDR1 is SGHDN and CDR2 is FVKESK. The junction had 10 bases not matched to a gene; V was cut back by 1 base and J by 1 base. CDR3 sequence (DNA): TGTGCCAGCAGCCAAGGTATCTTGCGGGGAGGGTCCTACGAGCAGTACTTC. This translates into CASSQGILRGGSYEQYF.

The rearrangement uses TRBV29-1 and TRBJ2-1; TRBD2 aligns across 8 bases. J was trimmed by 5 bases and V by 7 bases; bases with no gene match: 10. Germline assignment: CDR1 SQVTM and CDR2 ANQGSEA. There are 14 residues in the CDR3. The CDR3 here is CSAGRGGYDNEQFF. CDR3 bases: TGCAGCGCCGGTCGGGGGGGTTACGACAATGAGCAGTTCTTC.

The chain is built from TRBV2 and TRBJ1-6, with 8 bases that match TRBD1. CDR1 SNHLY and CDR2 FYNNEI come from the germline V gene. CDR3 length equals 14 residues. V gave up 6 bases and J gave up 10 bases; unmatched junction bases: 8. For the CDR3, the DNA is TGTGCCAGCAGGGACGGACAGGGAAGATCACCCCTCCACTTT. Protein: CASRDGQGRSPLHF.